These 22 T cell receptor beta chains were all obtained from the same sample, sequenced in a study of cytomegalovirus exposure and HLA in healthy donors. The primer mix had 60 Vbeta and 13 Jbeta primers. Generated by immunoSEQ multiplex PCR, the TCRdb table keeps only in-frame clones and is missing some. Here the sample spans 80,000 to 95,000 clones, around 81% being singletons. Source material: PBMCs. All receptors derive from a man between 18 and 35 years old in good health and CMV-seropositive.

The V gene is TRBV19, the J gene TRBJ1-2; D is undetermined. The CDR3 consists of 12 residues. Germline loops: CDR1 LNHDA, CDR2 SQIVND (reference sequence). V dropped 1 base and J dropped 8 bases, with 8 bases sitting between them. CDR3 residues: CASSIAEGGYTF. The CDR3 nucleotides read TGTGCCAGTAGTATAGCCGAGGGAGGCTACACCTTC.

The genes are TRBV18 and TRBJ2-1, with D maybe TRBD2 (5 bases). The germline CDR1 and CDR2 sequences are KGHSH and LQKENI. CDR3 size: 14 residues. The V end was cut by 2 bases, the J end by 5 bases, with 10 bases between. The CDR3 DNA is TGTGCCAGCTCACCAAACCAGCGGCACAATGAGCAGTTCTTC. This codes for CASSPNQRHNEQFF.

This chain uses TRBV18 with TRBJ2-1; tentative D call: TRBD1 (5 bases). V was clipped by 0 bases and J by 6 bases, with 18 bases between them. This CDR3 is 17 amino acids long. The V gene's germline CDR1 is KGHSH and CDR2 LQKENI. The CDR3 spells CASSPPSTQGPINEQFF. CDR3 DNA: TGTGCCAGCTCACCACCCAGCACGCAGGGCCCTATCAATGAGCAGTTCTTC.

The gene calls are TRBV29-1 and TRBJ2-5; TRBD1 might be the D (5 bases). CDR3 size: 13 residues. V was clipped by 8 bases and J by 2 bases, with 15 bases between them. Germline CDR1 and CDR2: SQVTM and ANQGSEA. Written as DNA, the CDR3 is TGCAGCTCTCGGACACCAAGGCAAGAGACCCAGTACTTC. The encoded protein is CSSRTPRQETQYF.

This clone was observed a few times. V is TRBV6-5 and J is TRBJ1-1, with 7 bases matching TRBD1. CDR3 length: 15 amino acids. The V segment lost 5 bases and the J segment 0 bases; nucleotides outside the gene matches: 6. In germline, CDR1 is MNHEY, CDR2 SVGAGI. The CDR3 reads CASSLQGHVNTEAFF. The CDR3 bases are TGTGCCAGCAGTCTACAGGGGCACGTGAACACTGAAGCTTTCTTT.

The chain links TRBV11-1 to TRBJ2-1, with TRBD2 as a possible D gene (5 bases). CDR3 size: 14 residues. CDR1 and CDR2 from the germline V gene are SGHAT and FQDESV (reference sequence). The germline V and J ends were trimmed by 9 bases and 8 bases, with 20 bases remaining between them. The CDR3 protein is CASEASRNSYEQFF. DNA of the CDR3: TGTGCCAGTGAGGCTAGCCGTAATAGCTATGAGCAGTTCTTC. The whole variable domain, filled in from reference TRBV11-1 and TRBJ2-1, reads EAEVAQSPRYKITEKSQAVAFWCDPISGHATLYWYRQILGQGPELLVQFQDESVVDDSQLPKDRFSAERLKGVDSTLKIQPAELGDSAMYLCASEASRNSYEQFFGPGTRLTVL.

The table lists this clone with a few counts. The V call is TRBV5-1, the J call TRBJ2-7; 11 nucleotides match TRBD2. V was clipped by 5 bases and J by 1 base; unmatched bases: 5. The CDR3 length is 15 residues. The germline gives CDR1 SGHRS, CDR2 YFSETQ. The CDR3 DNA is TGCGCCAGCAGGACTAGCGGGACGAAGTCCTACGAGCAGTACTTC. It encodes CASRTSGTKSYEQYF.

The chain employs TRBV29-1 and TRBJ2-1; 8 bases are shared with TRBD2. Trimming took 6 bases from V and 1 from J; bases not matched to a gene: 5. This CDR3 is 14 amino acids long. CDR1 and CDR2 from the germline V gene are SQVTM and ANQGSEA. In nucleotides, the CDR3 is TGCAGCGTCGATACTAGCGGTTCCTACAATGAGCAGTTCTTC. Translation: CSVDTSGSYNEQFF.

The chain couples TRBV7-6 to TRBJ2-5; D gene ambiguous. The V end was cut by 3 bases, the J end by 2 bases, with 7 bases between. This CDR3 region has 13 residues. Germline V gives CDR1 SGHVS, CDR2 FNYEAQ. In DNA form, the CDR3 reads TGTGCCAGCAGCTTCTCCGGGCAAGAGACCCAGTACTTC. This encodes CASSFSGQETQYF. Using reference TRBV7-6 and TRBJ2-5 for the parts outside the CDR3, the full variable domain is GAGVSQSPRYKVTKRGQDVALRCDPISGHVSLYWYRQALGQGPEFLTYFNYEAQQDKSGLPNDRFSAERPEGSISTLTIQRTEQRDSAMYRCASSFSGQETQYFGPGTRLLVL.

V usage is TRBV9 and J usage is TRBJ1-5; TRBD1 agrees at 8 bases. V lost 4 bases and J lost 11; bases outside the gene matches: 8. Germline values: CDR1 SGDLS, CDR2 YYNGEE. There are 13 residues in the CDR3. CDR3 DNA sequence: TGTGCCAGCAGCCCACATCAGGGGGCAACCCAGCATTTT. It encodes CASSPHQGATQHF. The variable domain in full, completed from reference TRBV9 and TRBJ1-5, reads DSGVTQTPKHLITATGQRVTLRCSPRSGDLSVYWYQQSLDQGLQFLIQYYNGEERAKGNILERFSAQQFPDLHSELNLSSLELGDSALYFCASSPHQGATQHFGDGTRLSIL.

This chain links TRBV19 with TRBJ2-6; the match to TRBD1 covers 10 bases. The J segment lost 0 bases and the V segment lost 10 bases, leaving 6 bases of the junction unmatched. CDR1 and CDR2 from the germline V gene are LNHDA and SQIVND (reference sequence). The CDR3 sequence is 16 residues long. CDR3 in amino acids: CATSGTGASGANVLTF. The DNA of the CDR3 is TGTGCCACTTCCGGGACAGGGGCCTCTGGGGCCAACGTCCTGACTTTC.

The gene calls are TRBV29-1 and TRBJ1-1; D gene uncertain. Trimming shortened V by 7 bases and J by 0 bases, and 9 bases separated the two germline ends. The V gene's germline CDR1 is SQVTM and CDR2 ANQGSEA. There are 12 residues in the CDR3. CDR3 nucleotides: TGCAGCGGCTACAGCATGAACACTGAAGCTTTCTTT. Amino acid sequence: CSGYSMNTEAFF.

The CDR3 DNA reads as TGTGCCAGCAGTTTACCGGGACAGGGTTCCTCCGAAGCTTTCTTT. Translation gives CASSLPGQGSSEAFF. The chain employs TRBV28 and TRBJ1-1; 9 bases map to TRBD1. The trim removed 2 bases at V and 8 bases at J, leaving 9 bases unmatched. The CDR3 contains 15 residues. Germline V gene sequence: CDR1 MDHEN, CDR2 SYDVKM.

V usage is TRBV6-1 and J usage is TRBJ1-1; 8 bases align to TRBD1. This CDR3 has 15 residues. Germline trimming cut 6 bases from V and 4 bases from J; bases unmatched to any gene: 10. From germline, CDR1 is MNHNS and CDR2 SASEGT. CDR3 nucleotide sequence: TGTGCCAGCAGGCTGAGGACAGGGTTAACCACTGAAGCTTTCTTT. Protein product: CASRLRTGLTTEAFF.

The chain links TRBV10-3 to TRBJ2-1; 9 nucleotides align to TRBD2. CDR1 and CDR2 from the germline V gene are ENHRY and SYGVKD. The V gene end was trimmed by 8 bases and the J gene end by 4 bases; junction bases not matched to a gene: 9. The CDR3 length is 15 residues. CDR3: CAIGASGTAYNEQFF. The CDR3 DNA follows: TGTGCCATCGGGGCTAGCGGGACCGCTTACAATGAGCAGTTCTTC.

The chain employs TRBV29-1 and TRBJ1-1; D is uncertain. CDR3 length equals 10 residues. Germline loops: CDR1 SQVTM, CDR2 ANQGSEA. The ends were cut back, 6 bases at V and 2 bases at J, with 4 bases in the middle. The CDR3 spells CSVLNTEAFF. For the CDR3, the DNA is TGCAGCGTCCTCAACACTGAAGCTTTCTTT.

The chain uses TRBV2 and TRBJ2-2; 7 nucleotides line up with TRBD1. Trimming cost V 6 bases and J 7 bases; bases outside gene matches: 8. Per germline, CDR1 SNHLY and CDR2 FYNNEI. The CDR3 has 14 residues. The chain's CDR3 is CASRGQVGGGELFF. The CDR3 nucleotides read TGTGCCAGCAGAGGACAGGTTGGTGGCGGGGAGCTGTTTTTT.

This clone came up once. The rearrangement joins TRBV5-1 to TRBJ2-1; TRBD1 matches at 7 bases. The CDR3 is 16 residues long. With 0 bases clipped from V and 4 bases from J, the junction kept 7 bases outside the gene matches. In germline, CDR1 is SGHRS, CDR2 YFSETQ. In nucleotides, the CDR3 is TGCGCCAGCAGCTTGGTGCGAGGGGGCACATACAATGAGCAGTTCTTC. Protein sequence: CASSLVRGGTYNEQFF.

The chain joins TRBV7-9 to TRBJ2-7, with 13 bases matching TRBD2. V shed 6 bases, J shed 4 bases, and the junction held 6 bases outside the gene matches. This CDR3 is 15 amino acids long. In germline, CDR1 is SEHNR, CDR2 FQNEAQ (reference sequence). The CDR3 loop is CASRHGTSGNYEQYF. CDR3 DNA: TGTGCCAGCAGACATGGGACTAGCGGGAATTACGAGCAGTACTTC.

The chain couples TRBV10-1 to TRBJ2-5; 7 bases are a match to TRBD1. The CDR3 is made up of 13 amino acids. V trimming: 6 bases; J trimming: 5 bases; junction bases outside the gene matches: 6. From germline, CDR1 is WNHNN and CDR2 SYGVQD (reference sequence). The CDR3 nucleotides read TGCGCCAGCAGCAAGACAGGGTTGGAGACCCAGTACTTC. Amino acids: CASSKTGLETQYF.

The rearrangement links TRBV5-1 to TRBJ1-1; D possibly corresponds to TRBD1 (6 bases). Between the trimmed V and J ends, which lost 6 bases and 2 bases, there was a span of 14 bases. The CDR3 is made up of 14 amino acids. The germline gives CDR1 SGHRS, CDR2 YFSETQ. The CDR3 DNA sequence: TGCGCCAGCAAGGGGGATGGCCCTAACACTGAAGCTTTCTTT. Its protein product is CASKGDGPNTEAFF.

The chain joins TRBV25-1 to TRBJ1-4, with 7 positions matching TRBD1. The ends lost 5 bases at V and 1 base at J; junction bases unmatched: 4. CDR1 is MGHDK, CDR2 SYGVNS, per germline. The length of the CDR3 is 15 residues. CDR3 DNA sequence: TGTGCCAGCAGTCCCCACAGGGGAACTAATGAAAAACTGTTTTTT. It yields the protein CASSPHRGTNEKLFF.